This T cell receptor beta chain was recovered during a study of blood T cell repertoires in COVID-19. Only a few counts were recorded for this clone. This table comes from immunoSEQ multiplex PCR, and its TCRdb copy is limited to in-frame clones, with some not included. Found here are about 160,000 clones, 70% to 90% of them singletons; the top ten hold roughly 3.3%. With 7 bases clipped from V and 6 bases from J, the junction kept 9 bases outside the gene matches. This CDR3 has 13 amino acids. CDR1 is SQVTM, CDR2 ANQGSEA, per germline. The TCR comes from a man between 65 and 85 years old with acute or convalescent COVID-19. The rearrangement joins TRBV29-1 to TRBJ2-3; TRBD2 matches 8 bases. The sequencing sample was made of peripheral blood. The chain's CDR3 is CSDHPAGVDTQYF. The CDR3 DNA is TGCAGCGACCACCCAGCGGGAGTTGATACGCAGTATTTT.